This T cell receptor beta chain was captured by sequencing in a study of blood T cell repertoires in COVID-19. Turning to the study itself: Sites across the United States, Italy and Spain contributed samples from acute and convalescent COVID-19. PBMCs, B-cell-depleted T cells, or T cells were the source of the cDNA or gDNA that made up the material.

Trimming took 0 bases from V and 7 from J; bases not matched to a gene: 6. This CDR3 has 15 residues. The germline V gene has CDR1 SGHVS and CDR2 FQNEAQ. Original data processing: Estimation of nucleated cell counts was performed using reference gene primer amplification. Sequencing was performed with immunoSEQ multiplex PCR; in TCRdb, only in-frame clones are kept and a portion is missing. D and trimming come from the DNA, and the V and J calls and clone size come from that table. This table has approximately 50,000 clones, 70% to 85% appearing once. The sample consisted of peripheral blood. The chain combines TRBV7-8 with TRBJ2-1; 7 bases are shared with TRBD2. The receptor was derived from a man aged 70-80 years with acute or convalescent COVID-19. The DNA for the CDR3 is TGTGCCAGCAGCTTAGCCGGCGGGAGTGGGAATGAGCAGTTCTTC. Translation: CASSLAGGSGNEQFF.